This T cell receptor (beta chain) emerged from a study of blood T cell repertoires in COVID-19. Participant reports of clinical history set cohort assignment. Produced via immunoSEQ multiplex PCR; TCRdb's table is partial and in-frame only. In the table there are about 270,000 clones, 75% to 90% of which are singletons. The CDR3 is 12 residues long. The V end lost 8 bases, the J end lost 7 bases, and 14 bases lay between the germline ends. The V and J genes are TRBV12-3 or TRBV12-4 and TRBJ1-1; D may be TRBD1 (6 bases). Material: PBMCs or T cells enriched from blood (not recorded which). The receptor comes from a woman in her twenties or thirties with acute COVID-19. The CDR3 loop reads CASGRGTHEAFF. CDR3 sequence (DNA): TGTGCCAGCGGAAGGGGGACCCATGAAGCTTTCTTT.